This is a list of T cell receptor beta chains from one sample in a study of cytomegalovirus exposure and HLA in healthy donors. Data came from immunoSEQ multiplex PCR; TCRdb stores just in-frame clones and leaves some out. The sample consists of about 180,000 clones, around 80% of them appearing once. The sample comprised PBMCs. The receptors originated from a man aged 18 to 30 in good health and CMV-seronegative. The CDR3 runs from the conserved cysteine through the conserved F or W. Each record gives: CDR3 protein, CDR3 DNA, CDR3 length, V gene, J gene, D gene, clone size. A D gene is named only where the DNA matches it firmly. The listing skips clone size in some rows; elsewhere it reads once, few, many or a size class.

CDR3aa: CASSGNSYSGANVLTF; CDR3nt: TGTGCCAGCAGTGGAAACAGCTACTCTGGGGCCAACGTCCTGACTTTC; len: 16; v_gene: TRBV2; j_gene: TRBJ2-6; d_gene: -; abundance: once
CDR3aa: CASSLGTKNIQYF; CDR3nt: TGTGCCAGCAGCTTGGGGACTAAAAACATTCAGTACTTC; len: 13; v_gene: TRBV5-4; j_gene: TRBJ2-4; d_gene: -; abundance: -
CDR3aa: CASSYWGTSGESYEQYF; CDR3nt: TGCGCCAGCAGCTATTGGGGGACTAGCGGGGAGTCCTACGAGCAGTACTTC; len: 17; v_gene: TRBV5-1; j_gene: TRBJ2-7; d_gene: TRBD2; abundance: -
CDR3aa: CAWSAQGGKQYF; CDR3nt: TGTGCCTGGAGTGCACAGGGGGGCAAGCAGTACTTC; len: 12; v_gene: TRBV30; j_gene: TRBJ2-7; d_gene: TRBD1; abundance: -
CDR3aa: CASSQSGRVGNQPQHF; CDR3nt: TGCGCCAGCAGTCAATCGGGCAGGGTAGGCAATCAGCCCCAGCATTTT; len: 16; v_gene: TRBV23-1; j_gene: TRBJ1-5; d_gene: -; abundance: -
CDR3aa: CATSRVGFEAGRGLEQYF; CDR3nt: TGTGCCACCAGCAGAGTAGGGTTCGAGGCGGGGAGGGGTCTGGAGCAGTACTTC; len: 18; v_gene: TRBV15; j_gene: TRBJ2-7; d_gene: TRBD2; abundance: -
CDR3aa: CATSGYTF; CDR3nt: TGTGCCACAAGCGGCTACACCTTC; len: 8; v_gene: TRBV7-9; j_gene: TRBJ1-2; d_gene: -; abundance: -
CDR3aa: CASSSGTGVYEQYF; CDR3nt: TGTGCCAGCAGCTCCGGGACAGGGGTATACGAGCAGTACTTC; len: 14; v_gene: TRBV5-4; j_gene: TRBJ2-7; d_gene: TRBD1; abundance: -
CDR3aa: CASSLGLAVVNEQYF; CDR3nt: TGTGCCAGCAGCTTAGGACTAGCTGTAGTCAACGAGCAGTACTTC; len: 15; v_gene: TRBV11-3; j_gene: TRBJ2-7; d_gene: TRBD2; abundance: -
CDR3aa: CASSPDSWQAPISMGYTF; CDR3nt: TGTGCCAGCTCACCTGACAGTTGGCAGGCTCCAATATCTATGGGCTACACCTTC; len: 18; v_gene: TRBV18; j_gene: TRBJ1-2; d_gene: -; abundance: -
CDR3aa: CASSGLAETQYF; CDR3nt: TGTGCCAGTAGTGGACTAGCGGAGACCCAGTACTTC; len: 12; v_gene: TRBV19; j_gene: TRBJ2-5; d_gene: TRBD2; abundance: -
CDR3aa: CASSIRQFGSYNSPLHF; CDR3nt: TGTGCCAGTAGTATTAGACAGTTCGGCTCCTATAATTCACCCCTCCACTTT; len: 17; v_gene: TRBV19; j_gene: TRBJ1-6; d_gene: -; abundance: -
CDR3aa: CASSSRDRGIEAFF; CDR3nt: TGTGCCAGTAGTTCTCGGGACAGAGGCATTGAAGCTTTCTTT; len: 14; v_gene: TRBV19; j_gene: TRBJ1-1; d_gene: TRBD1; abundance: -
CDR3aa: CASGLGQGEAGELFF; CDR3nt: TGTGCTAGTGGTTTGGGACAGGGGGAGGCCGGGGAGCTGTTTTTT; len: 15; v_gene: TRBV12-5; j_gene: TRBJ2-2; d_gene: TRBD1; abundance: -
CDR3aa: CASSFDGVGELFF; CDR3nt: TGTGCCAGCAGCTTCGACGGGGTCGGGGAGCTGTTTTTT; len: 13; v_gene: TRBV7-9; j_gene: TRBJ2-2; d_gene: -; abundance: once
CDR3aa: CASSWGLELVF; CDR3nt: TGTGCCAGCAGCTGGGGACTAGAACTGGTCTTC; len: 11; v_gene: TRBV5-6; j_gene: TRBJ2-1; d_gene: TRBD2; abundance: -
CDR3aa: CASSLAGSLYGYTF; CDR3nt: TGCGCCAGCAGCTTGGCCGGGAGCCTCTATGGCTACACCTTC; len: 14; v_gene: TRBV5-1; j_gene: TRBJ1-2; d_gene: -; abundance: -
CDR3aa: CASTPRVANTDTQYF; CDR3nt: TGTGCCAGCACCCCTAGGGTAGCGAACACAGATACGCAGTATTTT; len: 15; v_gene: TRBV7-2; j_gene: TRBJ2-3; d_gene: -; abundance: few
CDR3aa: CAISDVGLYGYTF; CDR3nt: TGTGCCATCAGTGATGTGGGACTCTATGGCTACACCTTC; len: 13; v_gene: TRBV10-3; j_gene: TRBJ1-2; d_gene: -; abundance: -
CDR3aa: CASSIGTGVGRAFF; CDR3nt: TGTGCCAGTAGTATCGGGACAGGGGTCGGCAGGGCTTTCTTT; len: 14; v_gene: TRBV19; j_gene: TRBJ1-1; d_gene: TRBD1; abundance: few
CDR3aa: CASSYSYSSYEQYF; CDR3nt: TGTGCCAGCAGTTACTCCTACAGCTCCTACGAGCAGTACTTC; len: 14; v_gene: TRBV6-5; j_gene: TRBJ2-7; d_gene: -; abundance: few
CDR3aa: CAWSPTVRLAVTYEQYF; CDR3nt: TGTGCCTGGAGCCCCACAGTCCGGCTAGCGGTAACCTACGAGCAGTACTTC; len: 17; v_gene: TRBV30; j_gene: TRBJ2-7; d_gene: TRBD2; abundance: -
CDR3aa: CASSVPGQGARGYTF; CDR3nt: TGTGCCAGCAGCGTTCCGGGACAGGGGGCGCGAGGCTACACCTTC; len: 15; v_gene: TRBV7-9; j_gene: TRBJ1-2; d_gene: TRBD1; abundance: -
CDR3aa: CASSQLAGHNEQYF; CDR3nt: TGCGCCAGCAGCCAACTAGCGGGGCACAACGAGCAGTACTTC; len: 14; v_gene: TRBV4-3; j_gene: TRBJ2-7; d_gene: TRBD2; abundance: few
CDR3aa: CAWSVLPVEDIQYF; CDR3nt: TGTGCCTGGAGTGTACTTCCCGTAGAAGACATTCAGTACTTC; len: 14; v_gene: TRBV30; j_gene: TRBJ2-4; d_gene: -; abundance: few
CDR3aa: CASSAGVSYNEQFF; CDR3nt: TGTGCCAGCTCGGCGGGAGTGTCCTACAATGAGCAGTTCTTC; len: 14; v_gene: TRBV7-6; j_gene: TRBJ2-1; d_gene: TRBD2; abundance: -
CDR3aa: CASSRQGGGGEAFF; CDR3nt: TGTGCCAGCAGTCGACAGGGGGGTGGGGGTGAAGCTTTCTTT; len: 14; v_gene: TRBV2; j_gene: TRBJ1-1; d_gene: TRBD1; abundance: -
CDR3aa: CAWSGTRVPGNTIYF; CDR3nt: TGTGCCTGGAGTGGAACGAGGGTTCCTGGAAACACCATATATTTT; len: 15; v_gene: TRBV30; j_gene: TRBJ1-3; d_gene: -; abundance: -
CDR3aa: CASSHLQGRGVHEQYF; CDR3nt: TGTGCCAGCAGTCACCTCCAGGGGCGGGGGGTCCACGAGCAGTACTTC; len: 16; v_gene: TRBV27; j_gene: TRBJ2-7; d_gene: TRBD2; abundance: -
CDR3aa: CASSVVDSFSYEQYF; CDR3nt: TGTGCCAGCAGCGTAGTGGACAGTTTTTCCTACGAGCAGTACTTC; len: 15; v_gene: TRBV9; j_gene: TRBJ2-7; d_gene: -; abundance: -
CDR3aa: CSSSPGFGGPTYEQYF; CDR3nt: TGTTCCAGCAGCCCCGGTTTCGGGGGGCCTACCTACGAGCAGTACTTC; len: 16; v_gene: TRBV7-9; j_gene: TRBJ2-7; d_gene: -; abundance: -
CDR3aa: CASRLGQASYNSPLHF; CDR3nt: TGTGCCAGCAGGCTTGGACAGGCCTCCTATAATTCACCCCTCCACTTT; len: 16; v_gene: TRBV6-6; j_gene: TRBJ1-6; d_gene: TRBD1; abundance: -
CDR3aa: CASSPRGAQETQYF; CDR3nt: TGTGCCAGCAGCCCCCGGGGGGCACAAGAGACCCAGTACTTC; len: 14; v_gene: TRBV11-1; j_gene: TRBJ2-5; d_gene: -; abundance: -